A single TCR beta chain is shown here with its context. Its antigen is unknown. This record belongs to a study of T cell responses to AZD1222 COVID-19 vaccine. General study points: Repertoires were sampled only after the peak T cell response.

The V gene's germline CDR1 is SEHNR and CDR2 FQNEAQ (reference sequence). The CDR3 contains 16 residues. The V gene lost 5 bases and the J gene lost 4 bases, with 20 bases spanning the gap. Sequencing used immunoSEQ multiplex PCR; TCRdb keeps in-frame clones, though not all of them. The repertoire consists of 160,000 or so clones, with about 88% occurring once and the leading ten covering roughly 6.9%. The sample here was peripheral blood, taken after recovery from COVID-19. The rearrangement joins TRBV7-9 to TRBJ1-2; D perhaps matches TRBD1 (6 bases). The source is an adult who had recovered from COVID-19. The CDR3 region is CASSPMTGLASYGYTF. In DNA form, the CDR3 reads TGTGCCAGCAGCCCAATGACAGGCCTGGCCAGCTATGGCTACACCTTC.